This T cell receptor (beta chain) was captured in a study of T cell responses to AZD1222 COVID-19 vaccine. Study conclusions and caveats: Among the donors, most were white British and more were female, and clonal diversity was possibly underestimated.

Note on this clone: The antigen remains unidentified.

This CDR3 spans 13 amino acids. The ends were cut back, 10 bases at V and 1 base at J, with 13 bases in the middle. The germline V gene has CDR1 SNHLY and CDR2 FYNNEI. The data were produced by immunoSEQ multiplex PCR, yet TCRdb's version contains in-frame clones alone and is incomplete. The sample includes about 90,000 clones, approximately 86% seen only once; the top ten take over 7.5%. The rearrangement joins TRBV2 to TRBJ1-1, with a weak D call TRBD1 (6 bases). The source of this sequence is an adult in good health. The source was peripheral blood, collected on day 0 of AZD1222 vaccination. The chain's CDR3 is CATSGERNTEAFF. The DNA for the CDR3 is TGTGCCACCTCAGGGGAAAGGAACACTGAAGCTTTCTTT.